The rows below give T cell receptor beta chains drawn from one sample of a study of shared clonotypes between healthy human individuals. Only in-frame clones appear in the TCRdb table, and some are missing; sequencing was by immunoSEQ multiplex PCR. The table lists over 1.5 million clones, about 98% of them singletons. The sequenced sample consisted of naive CD4+ T cells sorted from blood. Receptor source: a man in his thirties or forties in good health. CDR3s include the opening cysteine and the closing phenylalanine or tryptophan. Each record gives: V gene, clone size, D gene, CDR3 protein. A D gene is named only where the DNA matches it firmly. Not all rows give a size; the values are once, few, many and, for expanded clones, a class.

>TRBV4-1|-|-
CASSQEGSREGAYEQYF
>TRBV9|-|-
CASSVVGFTDTQYF
>TRBV28|-|-
CASRGPLQGSEQFF
>TRBV7-2|once|-
CASSSQAGHSYEQYF
>TRBV9|once|TRBD1
CASSVGQGDGNEQFF
>TRBV7-6|-|TRBD2
CASSLLASGRDTQYF
>TRBV29-1|-|TRBD2
CSVSLAGGAETQYF
>TRBV14|-|TRBD2
CASSQPGLARYNEQFF
>TRBV19|-|-
CASSIGRGETQYF
>TRBV7-3|-|-
CASSLDEVVDTQYF
>TRBV6-6|-|-
CASSHTGISYEQYF
>TRBV5-8|-|-
CASDSRRKGPYEQYF
>TRBV11-2|-|-
CASSLDSNTEAFF
>TRBV28|-|TRBD1
CASSLDRFHEQYF
>TRBV27|-|-
CASSGPLRNEQFF
>TRBV27|-|-
CASGRDTGATNEKLFF
>TRBV21-1|-|-
CASSKASCGTGKGEQYF
>TRBV7-2|-|TRBD1
CASSKDRTSQPQHF
>TRBV28|-|-
CASSENQPQHF
>TRBV7-9|-|TRBD2
CASSLGRAVGRHEQYF
>TRBV5-1|-|-
CASSLGLAGANVLTF
>TRBV11-2|-|-
CASSSWRLETQYF
>TRBV18|-|-
CASSSMAASYNEQFF
>TRBV5-4|-|-
CASSFWFVGEQYF
>TRBV27|-|-
CASSLLSGRNQPQHF
>TRBV28|-|-
CASSPSRQYYEQYF
>TRBV19|-|-
CASSIQRTAQQETQYF
>TRBV13|-|-
CASSLRGNTIYF
>TRBV10-3|-|TRBD1
CAISGDRVGSEQYF
>TRBV30|-|TRBD1
CAWGTGGAETQYF
>TRBV15|-|-
CATSSQGFYGYTF
>TRBV19|-|TRBD1
CASRAVDRGPYEQYF
>TRBV10-3|-|TRBD2
CAISDTSGNIVPYEQYF
>TRBV5-1|-|-
CASSDSSGTDTQYF
>TRBV5-6|once|-
CASSYRNEQYF
>TRBV16|once|-
CASSQWTDADTQYF
>TRBV6-9|-|TRBD2
CASSYNHRRPVAGEDYEQYF
>TRBV30|-|TRBD2
CAWSVLTSGAPQFF
>TRBV18|-|TRBD2
CASSPIAGENEQYF
>TRBV18|-|TRBD2
CASSPGLAGVTDTQYF
>TRBV7-2|once|-
CASSLGGNRNEQFF
>TRBV11-2|-|TRBD2
CASSFGTSGNIHEQYF
>TRBV10-3|-|-
CAISTTGNTEAFF
>TRBV10-3|-|-
CAISEFVERDNTDTQYF
>TRBV10-3|-|-
CAISESPEGTQYF
>TRBV5-4|once|-
CASSSTVNTEAFF
>TRBV9|-|-
CASSVGWGASPPNEQFF